This T cell receptor (beta chain) was captured in a study of blood T cell repertoires in COVID-19. Trimming took off 4 bases at V and 5 bases at J, with 13 bases between the two ends. CDR1 is SGHRS, CDR2 YFSETQ, per germline. The CDR3 extends over 14 amino acids. This clone came up many times. Repertoires were generated with immunoSEQ multiplex PCR, while TCRdb's copy carries only in-frame clones and drops some. Counted here are approximately 78,000 clones, around 90% occurring once; the ten biggest clones make up approximately 30%. This chain connects TRBV5-1 to TRBJ2-1; tentatively, D is TRBD1 (6 bases). Sequenced sample: peripheral blood. This receptor was obtained from a man in his fifties or sixties with acute or convalescent COVID-19. The CDR3: CASSIGQTHNEQFF. In DNA form, the CDR3 reads TGCGCCAGCAGCATCGGACAGACACACAATGAGCAGTTCTTC.